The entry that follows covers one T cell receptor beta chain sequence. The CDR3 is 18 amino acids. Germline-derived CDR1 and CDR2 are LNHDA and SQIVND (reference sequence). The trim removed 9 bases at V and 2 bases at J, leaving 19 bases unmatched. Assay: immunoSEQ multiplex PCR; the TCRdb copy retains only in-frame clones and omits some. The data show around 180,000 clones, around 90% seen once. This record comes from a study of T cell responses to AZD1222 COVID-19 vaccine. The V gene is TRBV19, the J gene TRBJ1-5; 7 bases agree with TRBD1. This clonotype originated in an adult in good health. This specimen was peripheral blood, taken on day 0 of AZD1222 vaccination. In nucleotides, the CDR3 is TGTGCCAGCAGATACCGGGACAGAGAATTATATGGCAATCAGCCCCAGCATTTT. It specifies CASRYRDRELYGNQPQHF.